This T cell receptor (beta chain) was captured in a study of shared clonotypes between healthy human individuals. Study-level points and caveats: Estimated clonotype richness was generally higher in naive than memory subsets. Generation probabilities were higher for clonotypes shared across all four sorted-subset donors than for unshared ones.

Concerning this clone: What it binds is unknown.

This CDR3 contains 14 residues. V lost 2 bases to trimming and J lost 6 bases, with 10 bases between them. Germline CDR1 is MNHEY and CDR2 is SMNVEV (reference sequence). As originally analysed: ImmunoSEQ junction-only sequences lacked quality scores, so their filtering differed. TCRdb keeps only in-frame clones here, not all; method: immunoSEQ multiplex PCR. V and J calls and clone size are given by that table; D and trimming were obtained from the DNA. The sample lists roughly 1,800,000 clones, approximately 95% occurring once. CD45RO-negative cells were positively selected for CCR7, leaving out terminally differentiated effector memory CD45RA+ cells.

This rearrangement joins TRBV27 to TRBJ1-4; D gene uncertain. The TCR comes from a man between 18 and 35 years old in good health. Sequencing input: naive CD8+ T cells sorted from blood. The CDR3, as DNA: TGTGCCAGCAGTTTAGCACGGTGGGATGAAAAACTGTTTTTT. Translating it yields CASSLARWDEKLFF. The whole variable domain, filled in from reference TRBV27 and TRBJ1-4, reads EAQVTQNPRYLITVTGKKLTVTCSQNMNHEYMSWYRQDPGLGLRQIYYSMNVEVTDKGDVPEGYKVSRKEKRNFPLILESPSPNQTSLYFCASSLARWDEKLFFGSGTQLSVL.